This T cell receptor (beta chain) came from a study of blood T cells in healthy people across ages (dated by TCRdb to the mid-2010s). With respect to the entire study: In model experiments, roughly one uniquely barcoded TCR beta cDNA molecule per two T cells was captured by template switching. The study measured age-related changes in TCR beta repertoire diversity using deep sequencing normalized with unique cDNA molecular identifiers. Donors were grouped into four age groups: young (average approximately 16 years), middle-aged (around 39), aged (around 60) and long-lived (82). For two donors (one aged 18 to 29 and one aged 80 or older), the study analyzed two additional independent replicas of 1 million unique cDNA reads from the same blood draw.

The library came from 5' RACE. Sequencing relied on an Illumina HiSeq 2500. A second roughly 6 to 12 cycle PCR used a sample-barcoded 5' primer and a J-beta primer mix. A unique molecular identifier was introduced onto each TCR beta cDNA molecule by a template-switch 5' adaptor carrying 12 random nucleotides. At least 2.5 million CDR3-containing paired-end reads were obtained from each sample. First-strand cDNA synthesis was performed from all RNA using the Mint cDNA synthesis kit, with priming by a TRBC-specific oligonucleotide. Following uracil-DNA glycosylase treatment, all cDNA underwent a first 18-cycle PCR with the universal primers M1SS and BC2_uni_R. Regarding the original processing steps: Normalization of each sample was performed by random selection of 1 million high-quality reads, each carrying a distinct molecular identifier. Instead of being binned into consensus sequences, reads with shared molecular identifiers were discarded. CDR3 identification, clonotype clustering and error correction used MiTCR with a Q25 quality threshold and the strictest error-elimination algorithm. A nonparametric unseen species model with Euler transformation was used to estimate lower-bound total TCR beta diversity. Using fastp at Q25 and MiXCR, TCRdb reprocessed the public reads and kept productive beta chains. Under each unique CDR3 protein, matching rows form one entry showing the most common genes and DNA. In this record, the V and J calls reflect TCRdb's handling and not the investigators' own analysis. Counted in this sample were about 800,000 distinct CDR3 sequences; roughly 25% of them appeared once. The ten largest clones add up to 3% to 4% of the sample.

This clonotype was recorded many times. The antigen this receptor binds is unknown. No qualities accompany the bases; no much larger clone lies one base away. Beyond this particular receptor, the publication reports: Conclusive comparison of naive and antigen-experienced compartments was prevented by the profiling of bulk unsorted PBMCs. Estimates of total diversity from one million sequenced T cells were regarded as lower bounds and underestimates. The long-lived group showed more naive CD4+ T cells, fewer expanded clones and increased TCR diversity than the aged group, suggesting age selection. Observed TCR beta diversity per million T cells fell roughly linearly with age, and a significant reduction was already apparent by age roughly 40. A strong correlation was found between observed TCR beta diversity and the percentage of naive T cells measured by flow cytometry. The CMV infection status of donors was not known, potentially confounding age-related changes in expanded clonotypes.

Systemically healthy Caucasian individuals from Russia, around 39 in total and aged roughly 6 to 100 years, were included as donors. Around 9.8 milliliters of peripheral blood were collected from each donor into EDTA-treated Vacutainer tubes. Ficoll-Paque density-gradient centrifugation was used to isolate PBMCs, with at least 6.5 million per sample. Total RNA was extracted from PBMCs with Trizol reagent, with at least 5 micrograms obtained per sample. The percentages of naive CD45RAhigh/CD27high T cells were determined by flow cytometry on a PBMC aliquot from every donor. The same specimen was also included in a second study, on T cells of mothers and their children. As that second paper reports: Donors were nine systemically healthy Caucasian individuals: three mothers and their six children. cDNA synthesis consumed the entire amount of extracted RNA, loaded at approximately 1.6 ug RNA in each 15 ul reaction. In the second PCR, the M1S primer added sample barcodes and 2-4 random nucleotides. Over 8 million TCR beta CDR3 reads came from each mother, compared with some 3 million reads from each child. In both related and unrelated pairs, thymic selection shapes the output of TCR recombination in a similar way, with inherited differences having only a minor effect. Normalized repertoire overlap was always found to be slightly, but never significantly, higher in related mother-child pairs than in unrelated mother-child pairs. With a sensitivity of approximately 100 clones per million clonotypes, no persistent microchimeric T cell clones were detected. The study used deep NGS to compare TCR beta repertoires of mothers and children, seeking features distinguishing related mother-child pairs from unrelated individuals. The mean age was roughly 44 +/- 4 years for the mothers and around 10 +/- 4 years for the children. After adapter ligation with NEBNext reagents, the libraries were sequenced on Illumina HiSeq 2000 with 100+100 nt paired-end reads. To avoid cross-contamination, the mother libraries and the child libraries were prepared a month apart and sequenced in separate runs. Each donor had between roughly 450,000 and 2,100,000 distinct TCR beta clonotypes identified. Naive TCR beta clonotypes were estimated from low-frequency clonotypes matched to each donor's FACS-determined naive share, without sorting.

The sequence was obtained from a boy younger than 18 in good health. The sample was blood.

This receptor carries the CDR3 CSARDRQSKRAQYF. The DNA sequence reads TGCAGTGCTAGAGATAGACAGTCCAAGAGGGCCCAGTACTTC. The chain is assembled from TRBV20-1 and TRBJ2-5; the D region may be TRBD1 or TRBD2, each matching 5 bases equally. There are 14 amino acids in the CDR3, from cysteine to phenylalanine inclusive. Here the CDR3 DNA is all that survives: 42 bases in frame from base 1. The germline V gene (reference sequence) yields DFQATT for CDR1 and SNEGSKA for CDR2. The V and J ends are trimmed by 0 bases and 9 bases, leaving 17 bases between them.